This T cell receptor (beta chain) was documented in a study of PD-1 blockade in classical Hodgkin lymphoma. The CDR3 length is 15 residues. CDR1 MNHEY and CDR2 SMNVEV come from the germline V gene (reference sequence). V dropped 5 bases and J dropped 6; count of bases not matched to a gene: 9. The data were produced by immunoSEQ multiplex PCR, yet TCRdb's version contains in-frame clones alone and is incomplete. The data hold roughly 22,000 clones, with about 63% observed a single time. Following autologous stem cell transplantation, relapse occurred in every patient, and exposure to brentuximab vedotin varied.

The receptor was isolated from a human donor with classical Hodgkin lymphoma. V and J are TRBV27 and TRBJ2-2; TRBD1 agrees at 7 bases. The specimen comprised peripheral blood mononuclear cells (PBMCs), sampled at baseline. The CDR3 protein is CASSRPGQYAGELFF. The CDR3 DNA reads TGTGCCAGCAGTCGTCCGGGACAGTACGCCGGGGAGCTGTTTTTT.